This TCR beta chain was recorded in a study of blood T cell repertoires in COVID-19. CDR3 length equals 15 residues. Germline V gene lookup returns CDR1 LNHNV and CDR2 YYDKDF (reference sequence). Deletions cut 3 bases from V and 5 bases from J, with 16 bases between. This clone has a single count. The assay was immunoSEQ multiplex PCR, and TCRdb's table has in-frame clones only and misses some. The sample yields approximately 26,000 clones, about nine tenths seen once. Sequencing input: peripheral blood. This sequence was found in a human donor in a cohort sampled during active COVID-19. The donor label of this sample is uncertain. This chain links TRBV15 with TRBJ2-5, with a weak D call TRBD2 (5 bases). This CDR3 is CATSRSGGRTETQYF. CDR3 DNA: TGTGCCACCAGCAGGTCAGGCGGGCGGACGGAGACCCAGTACTTC.